The next 32 T cell receptor beta chains were all read from a single sample in a study of blood T cell repertoires in COVID-19. TCRdb's table, derived via immunoSEQ multiplex PCR, lists solely in-frame clones and lacks some. The repertoire holds 350,000 to 450,000 clones, about 90% seen once, with around 1.2% in the top ten. Material: peripheral blood. All receptors come from a middle-aged man with acute or convalescent COVID-19.

This clone was found once. The V gene is TRBV5-1, the J gene TRBJ1-3; 10 bases align to TRBD1. CDR3 length: 18 amino acids. V gave up 0 bases and J gave up 1 base; unmatched junction bases: 7. CDR1 is SGHRS, CDR2 YFSETQ, per germline. For the CDR3, the DNA is TGCGCCAGCAGCTTGGCCGGGACAGGGGAGGTGTCTGGAAACACCATATATTTT. It specifies CASSLAGTGEVSGNTIYF.

J is TRBJ1-1 and V is TRBV3-1 (or the pseudogene TRBV3-2); TRBD1 matches at 9 bases. This CDR3 comprises 14 residues. Germline loops: CDR1 LGHDT, CDR2 YNNKEL (reference sequence). Trimming cost V 3 bases and J 3 bases; bases outside gene matches: 2. DNA of the CDR3: TGTGCCAGCAGCCATGGGGACAGGGACACTGAAGCTTTCTTT. Amino acids: CASSHGDRDTEAFF.

The CDR3 sequence: CSVEDPNRDGYTF. The CDR3 DNA reads as TGCAGCGTTGAAGACCCGAACCGGGATGGCTACACCTTC. The chain couples TRBV29-1 to TRBJ1-2; D not resolved. Germline V gene data show CDR1 as SQVTM and CDR2 as ANQGSEA. V was shortened by 0 bases and J by 6 bases, with 11 bases between the two germline ends. CDR3 length: 13 amino acids.

V usage is TRBV18 and J usage is TRBJ2-5; a weak D match, TRBD1 (6 bases). V lost 2 bases to trimming and J lost 5 bases, with 15 bases between them. CDR1 is KGHSH, CDR2 LQKENI, per germline. The length of the CDR3 is 15 residues. CDR3 sequence: CASSPNQGIGETQYF. DNA for the CDR3: TGTGCCAGCTCACCAAATCAGGGGATCGGGGAGACCCAGTACTTC.

In DNA, the CDR3 is TGTGCCAGCAGCCCTGGACAGGGACCTTCACCCCTCCACTTT. Translating gives CASSPGQGPSPLHF. The chain links TRBV4-2 to TRBJ1-6; 8 nucleotides match TRBD1. The CDR3 has 14 amino acids. The V gene's germline CDR1 is LGHNA and CDR2 YNFKEQ. With 4 bases clipped from V and 9 bases from J, the junction kept 5 bases outside the gene matches.

The rearrangement links TRBV2 to TRBJ2-7, with D possibly being TRBD1 (5 bases). Trimming took 8 bases from V and 2 from J, leaving 10 bases between them. Per germline, CDR1 SNHLY and CDR2 FYNNEI. The CDR3 is made up of 12 amino acids. The CDR3 DNA is TGTGCCAGCGACAGTTTACCCTACGAGCAGTACTTC. It encodes CASDSLPYEQYF.

The rearrangement links TRBV19 to TRBJ2-7, with D possibly TRBD2 on 6 matching bases. The germline V gene has CDR1 LNHDA and CDR2 SQIVND (reference sequence). V was clipped by 8 bases and J by 2 bases, with 19 bases between them. The CDR3 loop spans 15 amino acids. CDR3 in amino acids: CASRRGVGIAYEQYF. The CDR3 DNA is TGTGCCAGTCGTCGCGGGGTGGGGATTGCCTACGAGCAGTACTTC. The complete variable domain, with remaining parts taken from reference TRBV19 and TRBJ2-7, reads DGGITQSPKYLFRKEGQNVTLSCEQNLNHDAMYWYRQDPGQGLRLIYYSQIVNDFQKGDIAEGYSVSREKKESFPLTVTSAQKNPTAFYLCASRRGVGIAYEQYFGPGTRLTVT.

The V gene is TRBV5-1, the J gene TRBJ2-7; 14 nucleotides match TRBD2. The CDR3 covers 19 residues. Trimming took 3 bases from V and 3 from J; bases not matched to a gene: 14. Germline CDR1 is SGHRS and CDR2 is YFSETQ. The CDR3 DNA follows: TGCGCCAGCAGCTCGACCGGGACTAGCGGGAGAGGGGGACACTACGAGCAGTACTTC. It codes for CASSSTGTSGRGGHYEQYF.

The rearrangement links TRBV27 to TRBJ2-2; no clear D. V lost 3 bases and J lost 7, with 9 bases in between. The CDR3 is 13 amino acids. Germline V gene lookup returns CDR1 MNHEY and CDR2 SMNVEV (reference sequence). The CDR3: CASSFGSNGELFF. Here the CDR3 DNA reads TGTGCCAGCAGTTTCGGGTCTAACGGGGAGCTGTTTTTT.

This chain links TRBV29-1 with TRBJ1-2; the D gene is possibly TRBD1 (5 bases). There are 13 residues in the CDR3. Germline V gives CDR1 SQVTM, CDR2 ANQGSEA. V was clipped by 4 bases and J by 2 bases, with 11 bases between them. CDR3 in DNA: TGCAGCGTTGTCCTGACAGAGAACTATGGCTACACCTTC. Protein sequence: CSVVLTENYGYTF.

The chain carries TRBV28 and TRBJ1-1; tentatively, D is TRBD1 (5 bases). This CDR3 is 12 amino acids long. Germline CDR1 is MDHEN and CDR2 is SYDVKM. V was pared by 3 bases and J by 11 bases, with 13 bases between. The chain's CDR3 is CASSFLGPGAFF. The CDR3 DNA is TGTGCCAGCAGTTTCTTGGGGCCTGGGGCTTTCTTT.

V is TRBV28 and J is TRBJ1-1; TRBD1 agrees at 7 bases. The junction had 2 bases not matched to a gene; V was cut back by 7 bases and J by 0 bases. Germline assignment: CDR1 MDHEN and CDR2 SYDVKM. This CDR3 is 13 amino acids long. The CDR3 region is CASKQGMNTEAFF. Written as DNA, the CDR3 is TGTGCCAGCAAACAGGGGATGAACACTGAAGCTTTCTTT.

This sequence joins TRBV27 and TRBJ1-2; TRBD1 matches 7 bases. This CDR3 spans 17 amino acids. Per germline, CDR1 MNHEY and CDR2 SMNVEV (reference sequence). The trim removed 5 bases at V and 4 bases at J, leaving 16 bases unmatched. CDR3 residues: CASSQFENRGSTYGYTF. CDR3 DNA: TGTGCCAGCAGTCAGTTCGAAAACAGGGGTTCGACCTATGGCTACACCTTC.

This sequence joins TRBV2 and TRBJ1-1; 10 bases are shared with TRBD1. Trimming at V came to 4 bases and at J to 6 bases, leaving 5 bases not matched to a gene. From germline, CDR1 is SNHLY and CDR2 FYNNEI. CDR3 length: 14 amino acids. This CDR3 is CASSGDRGGAEAFF. In nucleotides, the CDR3 is TGTGCCAGCAGTGGGGACAGGGGAGGGGCTGAAGCTTTCTTT.

This clone occurred once. The chain links TRBV18 to TRBJ2-5; D perhaps matches TRBD2 (6 bases). CDR3 size: 14 residues. Germline V gene data show CDR1 as KGHSH and CDR2 as LQKENI. The V end was cut by 1 base, the J end by 5 bases, with 11 bases between. CDR3 sequence reads: CASSPLTGRETQYF. The CDR3 coding sequence is TGTGCCAGCTCACCACTAACGGGGAGGGAGACCCAGTACTTC.

V usage is TRBV27 and J usage is TRBJ1-2; TRBD1 agrees at 9 bases. CDR1 is MNHEY, CDR2 SMNVEV, per germline (reference sequence). The V gene end was trimmed by 4 bases and the J gene end by 3 bases; junction bases not matched to a gene: 3. The CDR3 has 14 amino acids. CDR3 protein: CASSSGQGDYGYTF. In DNA, the CDR3 is TGTGCCAGCAGTTCGGGACAGGGTGACTATGGCTACACCTTC.

V gene TRBV18 combines with J gene TRBJ2-6, with D perhaps matching TRBD2 (7 bases). This CDR3 has 16 amino acids. CDR1 is KGHSH and CDR2 is LQKENI in the germline V gene. Trimming cost V 3 bases and J 0 bases, with 9 bases left between them. CDR3 coding DNA: TGTGCCAGCTCACCGGGAGGGGGCTCTGGGGCCAACGTCCTGACTTTC. Its translation: CASSPGGGSGANVLTF.

The chain joins TRBV6-2 or TRBV6-3 to TRBJ1-4; 7 bases line up with TRBD1. Germline V gene data show CDR1 as MNHEY and CDR2 as SVGEGT. V was pared by 0 bases and J by 8 bases, with 6 bases of the junction left unmatched. The CDR3 runs 15 residues. CDR3 nucleotides: TGTGCCAGCAGTTACTCGAACAGGGGTTGGGAAAAACTGTTTTTT. Amino acid sequence: CASSYSNRGWEKLFF.

The V gene is TRBV2, the J gene TRBJ2-2; D is unclear. Germline CDR1 and CDR2: SNHLY and FYNNEI. The ends were cut back, 7 bases at V and 1 base at J, with 10 bases in the middle. The CDR3 totals 14 residues. CDR3 in amino acids: CASKAAMNTGELFF. DNA for the CDR3: TGTGCCAGCAAAGCCGCGATGAACACCGGGGAGCTGTTTTTT.

The rearrangement links TRBV3-1 (or the pseudogene TRBV3-2) to TRBJ1-2; D may be TRBD1 (6 bases). Germline values: CDR1 LGHDT, CDR2 YNNKEL (reference sequence). This CDR3 is built from 15 residues. Trimming removed 1 base at V and 6 bases at J, with 15 bases between. CDR3 coding DNA: TGTGCCAGCAGCCAAGTTGGGACATCGAGGGATGGCTACACCTTC. As protein: CASSQVGTSRDGYTF.

The rearrangement links TRBV28 to TRBJ1-5; D is uncertain. The V gene lost 2 bases and the J gene lost 5 bases, with 13 bases spanning the gap. CDR1 MDHEN and CDR2 SYDVKM come from the germline V gene. The CDR3 has 15 amino acids. CDR3 protein: CASSLERGRYQPQHF. CDR3 DNA sequence: TGTGCCAGCAGTTTAGAGAGAGGGCGGTATCAGCCCCAGCATTTT.

The gene calls are TRBV7-9 and TRBJ2-3; TRBD1 agrees at 8 bases. Losses at the gene ends were 3 bases for V and 4 bases for J; bases not matched to a gene: 3. Germline lookup yields CDR1 SEHNR and CDR2 FQNEAQ (reference sequence). The CDR3 sequence is 14 residues long. CDR3 DNA sequence: TGTGCCAGCAGCTTCGGGGACAGGTCAGATACGCAGTATTTT. It is translated as CASSFGDRSDTQYF.

This chain connects TRBV24-1 to TRBJ2-1; maybe TRBD1 (6 bases). The CDR3 has 14 residues. Germline loops: CDR1 KGHDR, CDR2 SFDVKD. V gave up 0 bases and J gave up 9 bases, with 11 bases separating them. CDR3 DNA: TGTGCCACCAGTGATTTGTCAGGGGCGGGTGAGCAGTTCTTC. Protein: CATSDLSGAGEQFF.

This clone appeared once. This chain connects TRBV19 to TRBJ1-6; 9 positions agree with TRBD1. This CDR3 has 14 residues. Germline V gene data show CDR1 as LNHDA and CDR2 as SQIVND (reference sequence). V was pared by 7 bases and J by 10 bases, with 8 bases of the junction left unmatched. Here the CDR3 DNA reads TGTGCCAGTAATAGTCGGACAGGGGCCTCACCCCTCCACTTT. This gives the protein CASNSRTGASPLHF.

The rearrangement joins TRBV4-3 to TRBJ1-6, with D possibly matching TRBD1 (5 bases). Trimming took off 2 bases at V and 6 bases at J, with 11 bases between the two ends. CDR1 LGHNA and CDR2 YSLEER come from the germline V gene. The CDR3 runs 15 residues. The CDR3 region is CASSQRGGGNSPLHF. DNA of the CDR3: TGCGCCAGCAGCCAACGCGGGGGTGGTAATTCACCCCTCCACTTT.

The chain has TRBV15 and TRBJ1-2; 10 bases map to TRBD1. V lost 5 bases and J lost 8; bases outside the gene matches: 11. CDR3 size: 15 residues. Germline V gives CDR1 LNHNV, CDR2 YYDKDF (reference sequence). The CDR3 is CATSEVGQGVLGYTF. CDR3 nucleotide sequence: TGTGCCACCAGCGAAGTCGGACAGGGGGTTTTAGGCTACACCTTC. The whole variable domain, remainder taken from reference TRBV15 and TRBJ1-2, is DAMVIQNPRYQVTQFGKPVTLSCSQTLNHNVMYWYQQKSSQAPKLLFHYYDKDFNNEADTPDNFQSRRPNTSFCFLDIRSPGLGDTAMYLCATSEVGQGVLGYTFGSGTRLTVV.

The rearrangement uses TRBV29-1 and TRBJ2-5; D perhaps matches TRBD1 (6 bases). Germline V gene data show CDR1 as SQVTM and CDR2 as ANQGSEA. The CDR3 extends over 13 amino acids. V was cut by 6 bases and J by 3 bases, with 14 bases left in between. The CDR3 DNA reads as TGCAGCGTGGGACAACGAAGGGAAGAGACCCAGTACTTC. It yields the protein CSVGQRREETQYF.

The chain links TRBV2 to TRBJ2-7, with TRBD2 matching 11 bases. Germline V gene data show CDR1 as SNHLY and CDR2 as FYNNEI. There are 14 residues in the CDR3. The V gene end was trimmed by 6 bases and the J gene end by 1 base; junction bases not matched to a gene: 2. CDR3 sequence reads: CASRLAGGSYEQYF. In DNA, the CDR3 is TGTGCCAGCAGGTTAGCGGGAGGGTCCTACGAGCAGTACTTC.

The genes are TRBV24-1 and TRBJ1-2; 8 bases are shared with TRBD1. CDR3 length: 15 amino acids. The junction had 6 bases not matched to a gene; V was cut back by 2 bases and J by 5 bases. CDR1 is KGHDR and CDR2 is SFDVKD in the germline V gene. The DNA of the CDR3 is TGTGCCACCAGTGATTCGACAGGGGAGGGGTATGGCTACACCTTC. It specifies CATSDSTGEGYGYTF.

The chain has TRBV6-5 and TRBJ2-7; 7 bases agree with TRBD2. Germline-derived CDR1 and CDR2 are MNHEY and SVGAGI. The junction had 10 bases not matched to a gene; V was cut back by 5 bases and J by 6 bases. The CDR3 length is 14 residues. DNA for the CDR3: TGTGCCAGCAGTAAACTCTTTACGGGGGGCGAGCAGTACTTC. Residues: CASSKLFTGGEQYF.

This chain joins TRBV13 and TRBJ2-3; TRBD2 matches at 9 bases. Germline assignment: CDR1 PRHDT and CDR2 FYEKMQ (reference sequence). The ends lost 6 bases at V and 0 bases at J; junction bases unmatched: 7. CDR3 size: 16 residues. The CDR3 DNA reads TGTGCCAGCAGTCGCCGGACTAGCGCTAGCACAGATACGCAGTATTTT. It specifies CASSRRTSASTDTQYF. The full variable domain, its missing parts supplied by reference TRBV13 and TRBJ2-3, is AAGVIQSPRHLIKEKRETATLKCYPIPRHDTVYWYQQGPGQDPQFLISFYEKMQSDKGSIPDRFSAQQFSDYHSELNMSSLELGDSALYFCASSRRTSASTDTQYFGPGTRLTVL.

This clone was seen a single time. CDR3 residues: CASSVRTVVGYTF. For the CDR3, the DNA is TGTGCCAGCAGCGTCAGAACAGTGGTCGGCTACACCTTC. The V gene is TRBV6-4, the J gene TRBJ1-2; D is undetermined. V lost 6 bases and J 8 bases, leaving 16 bases between the germline ends. Germline CDR1 and CDR2: MRHNA and SNTAGT. The CDR3 totals 13 residues.